What follows describes a single T cell receptor (beta chain). Its antigen remains undetermined. Base quality data are lacking; no much larger clone is found one base away. All of the isolated RNA was reverse transcribed with the High Capacity cDNA Reverse Transcription Kit, so expressed TCRB transcripts were sequenced. Deep immunoSEQ sequencing was applied to naive, central memory and regulatory T cell samples, giving an average of roughly 3.5 million total reads per sample. After sorted cells were lysed in RLT buffer, RNA was extracted with DNase-treated RNeasy Micro or Mini kits, with the choice depending on cell number. Each cell subset was processed separately to prevent cross-contamination, with patient and healthy donor samples processed together. The immunoSEQ multiplex PCR was used to amplify TCRB sequences from cDNA, yielding 87-bp fragments that span the CDR3 region. Amplicons were sequenced on the Illumina HiSeq platform. Per the authors' processing: PCR bias was computationally corrected using synthetic template baselines, reads within Hamming distance 2 were collapsed, and singletons that could not be merged were discarded. Reads were aligned to IMGT to assign V, D and J genes, CDR3 length, and insertions or deletions at six rearrangement sites. Within each subset, clonotype counts were normalized to sorted cell number, and only after that were true diversity and Gini coefficients computed with the tcR R package. The overlap coefficient, calculated on TCRB nucleotide sequences, was used to quantify repertoire sharing. Out-of-frame TCRB sequences from naive cells were analyzed to stand in for the pre-selection repertoire. As stored in TCRdb, this immuneACCESS dataset retains in-frame rearrangements with V and J assigned. A fraction of the clones does not appear; measured against another copy, unresolved V genes explain less than half of the discrepancy, and the remainder lacks a known reason. Clone size and V and J calls were adopted from that table, with D and trimming inferred from the DNA. This sample gives 300,000 to 450,000 clones in total; around 20% of them show up just once. In total, the top ten clones hold 0.035% to 0.055% of the sample.

Each donor gave one peripheral blood draw, averaging approximately 0.11 L, which was collected into heparinised tubes. A BD FACSAria II was used to sort naive, central memory, regulatory and stem cell-like memory CD4+ T cells with a panel that included CD45RO, CCR7, CD25, CD127, CD95 and CD27. Purity was above 95% for every sorted population. PBMCs were isolated right away by Lymphoprep density gradient centrifugation and were stained directly, without culture. Samples were stained and sorted in pairs, with one healthy donor and one patient per experiment, so that batch effects were minimized. This sample is drawn from a study of beta chain features in type 1 diabetes (dated by TCRdb to 2017 to 2018). About the investigation overall: Mean age, gender distribution, total cell number and subset yield did not differ between patients and healthy donors. A total of 100 million to 110 million sorted cells were examined across all samples, and a strong correlation was observed between cell number per subset and RNA yield. Naive and central memory subsets were obtained from all 30 or so donors, but regulatory and stem cell-like memory subsets were isolated from only 8 patients and 8 healthy donors. The study compared TCRB repertoires of sorted circulating CD4+ T cell subsets between recently diagnosed type 1 diabetes patients and matched healthy donors. The research as a whole found: The naive, central memory and regulatory TCRB repertoires appeared to resemble one another more closely among patients than among healthy donors. Because cDNA was sequenced instead of genomic DNA, activated cells with high expression could be over-represented, although the groups did not differ in activation or CD3 levels. Because the HLA sub-analyses included only small numbers of individuals, any influence of HLA type on TCRB rearrangement was left unresolved. In all four CD4+ subsets, TCRB CDR3 length was moderately but significantly shorter in type 1 diabetes patients. Shorter templates might be favored by PCR, yet because patient and control samples were amplified and corrected together, any such skew would affect both groups equally. At VDJ recombination sites, type 1 diabetes patients had fewer insertions and more deleted nucleotides, which implies abnormalities in thymic rearrangement.

The material sequenced was naive CD4+ T cells from blood. This specimen's cell subset or site label, interpreted: true naive CD4+ T cells. This sequence was found in a woman in her late teens or twenties in good health.

CDR3 region: CAWSTSSGRENTGELFF. Read as DNA, the sequence is TGTGCCTGGAGCACGTCCTCGGGCAGGGAAAACACCGGGGAGCTGTTTTTT. The rearrangement combines TRBV30 with TRBJ2-2; the D gene is perhaps TRBD1, from 5 matching bases. Inclusive of the bounding cysteine and phenylalanine, the CDR3 is 17 residues long. Left in the record is the CDR3 DNA by itself, 51 bases read in frame from the first base. V is shortened by 3 bases, J by 2 bases, and the region joining them spans 19 bases. The germline V gene (reference sequence) yields GTSNPN for CDR1 and SVGIG for CDR2.